These 9 T cell receptor beta chains share one sample of origin, sequenced in a study of neurological immune-mediated disorders. TCRdb re-called the 5' RACE reads with MiXCR, one entry per CDR3 protein. The sample has roughly 20,000 distinct CDR3 sequences, 6% to 8.5% seen once. The sequenced material came from CD8+ T cells from blood. The source is a woman in her thirties with HTLV-1-associated myelopathy (HAM/TSP).

This clonotype was seen repeatedly, ten times or more. This chain joins TRBV6-1 and TRBJ2-3; 13 bases fit TRBD2. Germline CDR1 and CDR2: MNHNS and SASEGT. This CDR3 region has 15 residues. The junction had 2 bases not matched to a gene; V was cut back by 4 bases and J by 4 bases. CDR3 bases: TGTGCCAGCAGTGGACTAGCGGGGGGTGCAGATACGCAGTATTTT. Its protein product is CASSGLAGGADTQYF.

This clonotype was recorded at least ten times. This chain connects TRBV7-4 to TRBJ2-1; D possibly corresponds to TRBD1 (6 bases). This CDR3 region has 17 residues. Looked up from germline, CDR1 is SGHVT and CDR2 is SQSDAQ. V gave up 6 bases and J gave up 3 bases, with 21 bases separating them. Written as DNA, the CDR3 is TGTGCCAGCAGAAGAAGAATAGACAGGAGGATCTACAATGAGCAGTTCTTC. Amino acid sequence: CASRRRIDRRIYNEQFF.

This clonotype has a count of ten or more. J is TRBJ1-1 and V is TRBV6-5; 8 positions match TRBD1. Trimming removed 0 bases from V and 1 base from J; junction bases left unmatched: 1. Germline CDR1 is MNHEY and CDR2 is SVGAGI. This CDR3 comprises 15 residues. CDR3 bases: TGTGCCAGCAGTTACTCCGGGACAGGGAACACTGAAGCTTTCTTT. The encoded protein is CASSYSGTGNTEAFF.

This clonotype was found many times. V gene TRBV7-9 combines with J gene TRBJ1-2; the D is unclear. This CDR3 has 12 amino acids. Germline lookup yields CDR1 SEHNR and CDR2 FQNEAQ (reference sequence). Trimming left V 4 bases short and J 7 bases short, with 10 bases between. The CDR3 DNA sequence: TGTGCCAGCAGCTACGGAGATGCTGGCTACACCTTC. This sequence encodes CASSYGDAGYTF.

This clonotype was seen only once. The chain uses TRBV4-1 and TRBJ2-2; TRBD1 is a possible D gene (5 bases). Germline-derived CDR1 and CDR2 are MGHRA and YSYEKL. The CDR3 is 15 amino acids. Trimming took off 4 bases at V and 6 bases at J, with 15 bases between the two ends. This CDR3 is CASSLGEIPPGELFF. DNA of the CDR3: TGCGCCAGCAGCCTAGGGGAAATTCCACCCGGGGAGCTGTTTTTT.

This clonotype was counted ten times or more. V and J are TRBV6-2 or TRBV6-3 and TRBJ2-7; D is ambiguous. Germline V gives CDR1 MNHEY, CDR2 SVGEGT. V lost 4 bases and J 2 bases, leaving 15 bases between the germline ends. The CDR3 loop spans 15 amino acids. CDR3 residues: CASSFEVQYPYEQYF. The CDR3 bases are TGTGCCAGCAGTTTTGAGGTACAGTACCCCTACGAGCAGTACTTC.

This clonotype was detected many times. The V call is TRBV4-2, the J call TRBJ2-2; possibly TRBD1 for D (6 bases). CDR3 size: 15 residues. The germline V gene encodes CDR1 LGHNA and CDR2 YNFKEQ. Trimming took off 0 bases at V and 3 bases at J, with 8 bases between the two ends. Here the CDR3 DNA reads TGTGCCAGCAGCCAAGAGGGGGCACACACCGGGGAGCTGTTTTTT. Its translation: CASSQEGAHTGELFF.

This clonotype was counted ten times or more. J is TRBJ2-3 and V is TRBV9; 8 nucleotides match TRBD2. Germline V gives CDR1 SGDLS, CDR2 YYNGEE. This CDR3 is 16 amino acids long. J was trimmed by 4 bases and V by 3 bases; bases with no gene match: 10. CDR3 residues: CASSAQPGGPPDTQYF. Written as DNA, the CDR3 is TGTGCCAGCAGCGCCCAGCCGGGGGGGCCCCCAGATACGCAGTATTTT.

This clonotype showed up many times. The genes are TRBV3-1 and TRBJ2-7, with TRBD2 matching 14 bases. Trimming took 0 bases from V and 4 from J; bases not matched to a gene: 8. This CDR3 is 18 amino acids long. Germline CDR1 is LGHDT and CDR2 is YNNKEL (reference sequence). The DNA for the CDR3 is TGTGCCAGCAGCCAAGATTCCCGGACTAGCGGGGGGTTATACGAGCAGTACTTC. Its translation: CASSQDSRTSGGLYEQYF.